Sequencing of this TCR beta chain was carried out in a study of blood T cell repertoires in COVID-19. Looking at the study overall: Spain, Italy and the United States supplied samples that represented acute and convalescent COVID-19. In each case, the material was cDNA or gDNA derived from T cells, B-cell-depleted T cells, or PBMCs.

Patients from Seattle were sampled longitudinally, starting during active infection. Germline V gene data show CDR1 as SNHLY and CDR2 as FYNNEI. This CDR3 has 14 residues. Between the trimmed V and J ends, which lost 4 bases and 0 bases, there was a span of 7 bases. As handled by the study authors: The assay estimated nucleated cells by amplifying reference gene primers. Measured with immunoSEQ multiplex PCR; TCRdb has only the in-frame clones, and not every one. V, J and clone size are taken as reported in that table, and D and trimming were inferred from the DNA itself. The sample consists of over 60,000 clones, roughly 91% of them appearing once.

This clonotype was obtained from a man in his fifties or sixties with COVID-19, enrolled during active disease. The source material was peripheral blood. V usage is TRBV2 and J usage is TRBJ1-3; no clear D. The CDR3, as DNA: TGTGCCAGCAGTGTGACACGCTCTGGAAACACCATATATTTT. Translating it yields CASSVTRSGNTIYF.